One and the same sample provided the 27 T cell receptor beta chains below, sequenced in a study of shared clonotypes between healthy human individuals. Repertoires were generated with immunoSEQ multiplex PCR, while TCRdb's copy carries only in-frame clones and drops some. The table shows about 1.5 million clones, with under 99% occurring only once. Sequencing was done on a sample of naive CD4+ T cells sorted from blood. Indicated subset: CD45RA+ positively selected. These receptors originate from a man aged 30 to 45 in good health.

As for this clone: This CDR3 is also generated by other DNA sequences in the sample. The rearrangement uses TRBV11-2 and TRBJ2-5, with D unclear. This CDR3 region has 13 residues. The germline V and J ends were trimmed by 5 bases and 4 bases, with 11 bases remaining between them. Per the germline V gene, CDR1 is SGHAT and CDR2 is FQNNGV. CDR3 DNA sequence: TGTGCCAGCAGCCCTGGGCTCGGAGAGACCCAGTACTTC. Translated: CASSPGLGETQYF.

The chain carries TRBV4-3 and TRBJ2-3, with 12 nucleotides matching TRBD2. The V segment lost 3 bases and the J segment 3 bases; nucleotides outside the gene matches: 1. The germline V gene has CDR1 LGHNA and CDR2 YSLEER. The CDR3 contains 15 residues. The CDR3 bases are TGCGCCAGCAGCCACGGACTAGCGGGAACAGATACGCAGTATTTT. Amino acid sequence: CASSHGLAGTDTQYF.

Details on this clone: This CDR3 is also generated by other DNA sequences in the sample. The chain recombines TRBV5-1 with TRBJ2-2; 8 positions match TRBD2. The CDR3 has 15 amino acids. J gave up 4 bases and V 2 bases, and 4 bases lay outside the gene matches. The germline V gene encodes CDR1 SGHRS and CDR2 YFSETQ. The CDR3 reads CASSLAGAGTGELFF. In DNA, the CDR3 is TGCGCCAGCAGCTTAGCGGGAGCGGGCACCGGGGAGCTGTTTTTT.

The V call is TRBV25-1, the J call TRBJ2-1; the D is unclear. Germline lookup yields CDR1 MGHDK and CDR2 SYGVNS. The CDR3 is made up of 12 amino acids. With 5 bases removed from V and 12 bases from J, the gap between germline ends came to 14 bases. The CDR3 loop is CASSPRPDVQFF. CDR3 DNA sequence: TGTGCCAGCAGTCCACGGCCAGACGTGCAGTTCTTC.

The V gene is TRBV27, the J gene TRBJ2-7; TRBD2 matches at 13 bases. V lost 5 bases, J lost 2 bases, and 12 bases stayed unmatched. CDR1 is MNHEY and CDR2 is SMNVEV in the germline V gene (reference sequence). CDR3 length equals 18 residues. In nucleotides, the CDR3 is TGTGCCAGCAGTCCCCGGACTAGCGGGAGTGGGTCCCCCTACGAGCAGTACTTC. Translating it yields CASSPRTSGSGSPYEQYF.

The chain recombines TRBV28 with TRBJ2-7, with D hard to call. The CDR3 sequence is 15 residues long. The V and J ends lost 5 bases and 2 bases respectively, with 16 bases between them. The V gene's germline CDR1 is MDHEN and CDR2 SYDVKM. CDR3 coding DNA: TGTGCCAGCAGTAAAGGGTGGAGTAAGGCCTACGAGCAGTACTTC. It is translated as CASSKGWSKAYEQYF.

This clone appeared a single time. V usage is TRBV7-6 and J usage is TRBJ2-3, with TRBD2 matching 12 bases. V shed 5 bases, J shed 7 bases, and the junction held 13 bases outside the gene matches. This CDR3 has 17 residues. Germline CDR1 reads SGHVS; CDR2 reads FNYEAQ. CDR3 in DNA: TGTGCCAGCAGCCCGAACCTAGCGGGAGGGCCAACTAATACGCAGTATTTT. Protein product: CASSPNLAGGPTNTQYF.

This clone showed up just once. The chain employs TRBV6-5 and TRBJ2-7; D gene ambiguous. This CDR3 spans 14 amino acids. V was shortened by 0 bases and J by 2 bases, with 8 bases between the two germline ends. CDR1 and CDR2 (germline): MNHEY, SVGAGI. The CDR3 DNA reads TGTGCCAGCAGTTACTCGGGCTCTCCCTACGAGCAGTACTTC. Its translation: CASSYSGSPYEQYF.

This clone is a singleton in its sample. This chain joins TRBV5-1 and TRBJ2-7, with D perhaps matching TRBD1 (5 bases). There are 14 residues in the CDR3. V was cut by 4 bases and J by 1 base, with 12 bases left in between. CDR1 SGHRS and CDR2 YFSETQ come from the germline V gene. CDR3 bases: TGCGCCAGCAGCCCAGGGTCCCCTTCCTACGAGCAGTACTTC. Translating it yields CASSPGSPSYEQYF.

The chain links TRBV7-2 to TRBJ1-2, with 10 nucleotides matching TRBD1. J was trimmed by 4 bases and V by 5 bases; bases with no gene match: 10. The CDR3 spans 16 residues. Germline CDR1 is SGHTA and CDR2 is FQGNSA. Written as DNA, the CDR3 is TGTGCCAGCAGCGCTTACACCGGGACAGGGGTCTATGGCTACACCTTC. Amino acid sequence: CASSAYTGTGVYGYTF.

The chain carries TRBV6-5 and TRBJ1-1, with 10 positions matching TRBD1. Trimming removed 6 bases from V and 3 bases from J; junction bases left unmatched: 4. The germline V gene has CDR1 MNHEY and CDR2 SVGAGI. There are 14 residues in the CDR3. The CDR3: CASRKGTGDTEAFF. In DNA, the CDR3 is TGTGCCAGCAGAAAAGGGACAGGGGACACTGAAGCTTTCTTT.

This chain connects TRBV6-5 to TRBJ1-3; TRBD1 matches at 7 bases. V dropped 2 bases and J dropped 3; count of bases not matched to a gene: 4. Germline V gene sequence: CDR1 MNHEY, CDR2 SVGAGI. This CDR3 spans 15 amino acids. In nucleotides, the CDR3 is TGTGCCAGCAGTTACGGGGGGACAGTTGGAAACACCATATATTTT. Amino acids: CASSYGGTVGNTIYF.

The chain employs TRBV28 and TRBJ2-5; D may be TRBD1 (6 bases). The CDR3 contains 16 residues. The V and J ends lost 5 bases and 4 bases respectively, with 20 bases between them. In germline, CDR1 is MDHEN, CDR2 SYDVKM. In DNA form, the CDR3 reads TGTGCCAGCAGTCCCCCGTGGCTAAGAGGGGGAGAGACCCAGTACTTC. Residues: CASSPPWLRGGETQYF.

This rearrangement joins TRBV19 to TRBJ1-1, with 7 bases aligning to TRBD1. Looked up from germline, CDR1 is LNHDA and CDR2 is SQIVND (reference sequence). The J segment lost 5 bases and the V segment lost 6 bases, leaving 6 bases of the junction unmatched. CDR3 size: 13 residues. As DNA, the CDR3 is TGTGCCAGTAGAGGAGACAGGGTTACTGAAGCTTTCTTT. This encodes CASRGDRVTEAFF. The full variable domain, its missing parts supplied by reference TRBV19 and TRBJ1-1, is DGGITQSPKYLFRKEGQNVTLSCEQNLNHDAMYWYRQDPGQGLRLIYYSQIVNDFQKGDIAEGYSVSREKKESFPLTVTSAQKNPTAFYLCASRGDRVTEAFFGQGTRLTVV.

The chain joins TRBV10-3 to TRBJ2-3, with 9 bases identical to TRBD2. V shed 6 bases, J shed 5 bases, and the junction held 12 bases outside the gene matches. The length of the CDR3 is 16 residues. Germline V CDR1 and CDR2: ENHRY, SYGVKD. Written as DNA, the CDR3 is TGTGCCATCAGCGACCCCGGACGAGCGGGAGGAGATACGCAGTATTTT. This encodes CAISDPGRAGGDTQYF.

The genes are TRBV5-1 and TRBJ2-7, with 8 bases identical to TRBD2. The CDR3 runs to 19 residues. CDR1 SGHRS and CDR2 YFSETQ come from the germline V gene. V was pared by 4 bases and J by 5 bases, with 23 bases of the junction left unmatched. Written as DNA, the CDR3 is TGCGCCAGCAGCCAAGTTAGTCTTTTGTTAGGCGGGACTAGGGACGAGCAGTACTTC. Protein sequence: CASSQVSLLLGGTRDEQYF.

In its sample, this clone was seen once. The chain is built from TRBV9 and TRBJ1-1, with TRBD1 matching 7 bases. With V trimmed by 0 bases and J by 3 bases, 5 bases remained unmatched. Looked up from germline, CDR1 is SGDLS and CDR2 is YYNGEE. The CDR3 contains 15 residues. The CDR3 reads CASSVGPGGDTEAFF. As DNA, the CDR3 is TGTGCCAGCAGCGTAGGTCCAGGGGGAGACACTGAAGCTTTCTTT.

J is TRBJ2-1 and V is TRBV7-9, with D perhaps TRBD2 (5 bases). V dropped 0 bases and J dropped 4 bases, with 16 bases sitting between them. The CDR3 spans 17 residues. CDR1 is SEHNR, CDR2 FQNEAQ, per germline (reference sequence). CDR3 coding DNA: TGTGCCAGCAGCTTAGCGCAATCTAGCCTATATTACAATGAGCAGTTCTTC. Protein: CASSLAQSSLYYNEQFF.

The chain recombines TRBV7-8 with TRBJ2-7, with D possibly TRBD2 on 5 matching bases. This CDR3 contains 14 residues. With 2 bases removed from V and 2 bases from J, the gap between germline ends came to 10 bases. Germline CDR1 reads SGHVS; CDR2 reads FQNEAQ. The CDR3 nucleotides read TGTGCCAGCAGCTTAATTGCGGGCCCCTACGAGCAGTACTTC. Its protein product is CASSLIAGPYEQYF.

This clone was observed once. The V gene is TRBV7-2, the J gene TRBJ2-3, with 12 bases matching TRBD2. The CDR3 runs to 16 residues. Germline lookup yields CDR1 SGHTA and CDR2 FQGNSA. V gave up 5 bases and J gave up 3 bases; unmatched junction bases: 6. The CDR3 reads CASSVTSGRRTDTQYF. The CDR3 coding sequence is TGTGCCAGCAGCGTTACTAGCGGGAGGAGGACAGATACGCAGTATTTT.

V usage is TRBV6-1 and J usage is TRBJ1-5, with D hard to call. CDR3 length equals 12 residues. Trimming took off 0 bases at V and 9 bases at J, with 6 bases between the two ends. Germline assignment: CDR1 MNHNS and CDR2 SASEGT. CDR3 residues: CASSEAARPQHF. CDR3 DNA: TGTGCCAGCAGTGAAGCGGCCCGGCCCCAGCATTTT.

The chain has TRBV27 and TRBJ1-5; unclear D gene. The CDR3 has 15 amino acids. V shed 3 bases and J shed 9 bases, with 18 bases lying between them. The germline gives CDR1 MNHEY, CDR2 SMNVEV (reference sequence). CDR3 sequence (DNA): TGTGCCAGCAGTTTTCGTCGCGGCACGAGGACGCCCCAGCATTTT. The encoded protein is CASSFRRGTRTPQHF.

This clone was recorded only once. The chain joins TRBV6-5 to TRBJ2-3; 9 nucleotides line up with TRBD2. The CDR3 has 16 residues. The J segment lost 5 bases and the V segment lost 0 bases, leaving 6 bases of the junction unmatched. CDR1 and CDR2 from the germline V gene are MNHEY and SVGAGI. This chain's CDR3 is CASSYSKLAGLDTQYF. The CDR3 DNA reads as TGTGCCAGCAGTTACTCGAAACTAGCGGGTTTAGATACGCAGTATTTT.

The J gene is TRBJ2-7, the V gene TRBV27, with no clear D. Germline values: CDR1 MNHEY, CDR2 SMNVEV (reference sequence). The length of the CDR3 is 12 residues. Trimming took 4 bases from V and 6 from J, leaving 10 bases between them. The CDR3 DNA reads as TGTGCCAGCAGTTCGCACAATCTCGAGCAGTACTTC. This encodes CASSSHNLEQYF.

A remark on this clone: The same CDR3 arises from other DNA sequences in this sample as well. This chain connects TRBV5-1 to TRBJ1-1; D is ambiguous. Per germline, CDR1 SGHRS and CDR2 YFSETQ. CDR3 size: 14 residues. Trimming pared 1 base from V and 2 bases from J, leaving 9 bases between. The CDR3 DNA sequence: TGCGCCAGCAGCTTGTCTGTGGGAAACACTGAAGCTTTCTTT. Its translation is CASSLSVGNTEAFF.

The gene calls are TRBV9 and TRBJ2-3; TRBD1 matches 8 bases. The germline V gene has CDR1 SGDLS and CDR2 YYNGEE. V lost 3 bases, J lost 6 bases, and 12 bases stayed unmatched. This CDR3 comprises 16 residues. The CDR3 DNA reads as TGTGCCAGCAGCGCCGTTGGACAGGGTTCATCGGATACGCAGTATTTT. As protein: CASSAVGQGSSDTQYF. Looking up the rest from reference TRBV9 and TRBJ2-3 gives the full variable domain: DSGVTQTPKHLITATGQRVTLRCSPRSGDLSVYWYQQSLDQGLQFLIQYYNGEERAKGNILERFSAQQFPDLHSELNLSSLELGDSALYFCASSAVGQGSSDTQYFGPGTRLTVL.

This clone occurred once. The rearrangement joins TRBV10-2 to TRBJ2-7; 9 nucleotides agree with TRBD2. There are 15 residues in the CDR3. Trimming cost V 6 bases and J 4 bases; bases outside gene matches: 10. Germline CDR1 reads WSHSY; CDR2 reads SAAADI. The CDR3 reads CASSDLREGLYEQYF. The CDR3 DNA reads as TGCGCCAGCAGCGACCTGCGGGAGGGCCTATACGAGCAGTACTTC.